Each of the 10 T cell receptor beta chains below was sequenced from the same sample in a study of shared clonotypes between healthy human individuals. In the naive CD8 group, cells lacked CD45RO and were positively selected for CCR7, so terminally differentiated effector memory CD45RA+ cells were left out. Produced via immunoSEQ multiplex PCR; TCRdb's table is partial and in-frame only. Of around 2.1 million clones in the sample, roughly 91% were seen once. Sequencing was carried out using naive CD8+ T cells from PBMCs. All receptors derive from a man aged 18 to 30 in good health. Some clones in this sample may be carry-over from other donors' samples.

The chain carries TRBV11-2 and TRBJ2-2; 9 bases align to TRBD1. Germline loops: CDR1 SGHAT, CDR2 FQNNGV. V lost 5 bases, J lost 7 bases, and 5 bases stayed unmatched. The CDR3 spans 14 residues. The CDR3 nucleotides read TGTGCCAGCAGCCAGGACAGGGGCGGCGGGGAGCTGTTTTTT. Translated, it gives CASSQDRGGGELFF.

CDR3 DNA sequence: TGCGCCAGCAGCCAAGAAACAGGGGATAATGAAAAACTGTTTTTT. Protein: CASSQETGDNEKLFF. The chain employs TRBV4-1 and TRBJ1-4, with 7 bases aligning to TRBD1. Unmatched junction bases numbered 2, after V lost 0 bases and J lost 4 bases. This CDR3 region has 15 residues. Per the germline V gene, CDR1 is MGHRA and CDR2 is YSYEKL.

This clone was found a few times. The chain is built from TRBV7-9 and TRBJ1-1; D is undetermined. V lost 5 bases and J 1 base, leaving 14 bases between the germline ends. This CDR3 region has 15 residues. Germline loops: CDR1 SEHNR, CDR2 FQNEAQ (reference sequence). CDR3 residues: CASSPPALWNTEAFF. CDR3 in DNA: TGTGCCAGCAGCCCACCGGCTCTCTGGAACACTGAAGCTTTCTTT.

As concerns this clone: The identical CDR3 is also encoded by other nucleotide sequences in the sample. The chain employs TRBV5-6 and TRBJ1-1; no definite D call. The CDR3 length is 13 residues. V dropped 4 bases and J dropped 2 bases, with 9 bases sitting between them. From germline, CDR1 is SGHDT and CDR2 YYEEEE. The CDR3, as DNA: TGTGCCAGCAGCCTAGGGAGAAACACTGAAGCTTTCTTT. Translation: CASSLGRNTEAFF.

The rearrangement joins TRBV28 to TRBJ2-1; TRBD2 agrees at 10 bases. The CDR3 spans 15 residues. V was pared by 4 bases and J by 6 bases, with 6 bases of the junction left unmatched. Germline V CDR1 and CDR2: MDHEN, SYDVKM. As DNA, the CDR3 is TGTGCCAGCAGTTCCAGCGGGAGGGTTCTCAATGAGCAGTTCTTC. Its protein is CASSSSGRVLNEQFF.

V usage is TRBV28 and J usage is TRBJ1-4; tentatively, D is TRBD1 (5 bases). The V and J ends lost 4 bases and 10 bases respectively, with 16 bases between them. Germline CDR1 reads MDHEN; CDR2 reads SYDVKM. This CDR3 contains 14 residues. Here the CDR3 DNA reads TGTGCCAGCAGTTCCAGGGAGCCGTACGGAAAACTGTTTTTT. Translation: CASSSREPYGKLFF.

The chain uses TRBV6-4 and TRBJ2-1, with no clear D. CDR3 length equals 13 residues. The V end was cut by 4 bases, the J end by 7 bases, with 11 bases between. Germline loops: CDR1 MRHNA, CDR2 SNTAGT. CDR3 in DNA: TGTGCCAGCAGTGTAATAGCCGGGAATGAGCAGTTCTTC. Translation gives CASSVIAGNEQFF.

The chain employs TRBV28 and TRBJ2-3; the D gene is possibly TRBD2 (5 bases). This CDR3 has 14 amino acids. V dropped 8 bases and J dropped 2 bases, with 14 bases sitting between them. Germline CDR1 is MDHEN and CDR2 is SYDVKM. The CDR3 DNA reads TGTGCCAGCGGACCAGGACGGGACACAGATACGCAGTATTTT. It translates to CASGPGRDTDTQYF.

The chain is built from TRBV2 and TRBJ2-1, with D possibly TRBD2 on 5 matching bases. Germline assignment: CDR1 SNHLY and CDR2 FYNNEI. This CDR3 is 16 amino acids long. The V end was cut by 6 bases, the J end by 2 bases, with 17 bases between. The CDR3 region is CASSSKPGRAYNEQFF. Written as DNA, the CDR3 is TGTGCCAGCAGCTCCAAACCGGGGAGAGCCTACAATGAGCAGTTCTTC.

The chain couples TRBV27 to TRBJ2-7; 10 bases map to TRBD2. The junction had 16 bases not matched to a gene; V was cut back by 3 bases and J by 5 bases. CDR3 length: 18 amino acids. Germline CDR1 and CDR2: MNHEY and SMNVEV (reference sequence). CDR3 DNA: TGTGCCAGCAGTTTCCTCCCCTTCCCTAGCGGGAGTTGGAACGAGCAGTACTTC. It is translated as CASSFLPFPSGSWNEQYF.